Presented here are 10 T cell receptor beta chains from one specimen sequenced in a study of blood T cell repertoires in COVID-19. Method: immunoSEQ multiplex PCR; TCRdb's copy keeps in-frame clones and lacks some. In the table there are fewer than 85,000 clones, around 91% of which are singletons. Input material: peripheral blood. These receptors were taken from a woman in her forties or fifties in a cohort sampled during active COVID-19.

The chain couples TRBV3-1 (or the pseudogene TRBV3-2) to TRBJ1-5; TRBD1 matches 8 bases. The junction had 2 bases not matched to a gene; V was cut back by 5 bases and J by 2 bases. Germline V gene lookup returns CDR1 LGHDT and CDR2 YNNKEL (reference sequence). The CDR3 runs to 14 residues. For the CDR3, the DNA is TGTGCCAGCAGCTCGGACAGGGGCAATCAGCCCCAGCATTTT. Its protein is CASSSDRGNQPQHF.

The CDR3 DNA follows: TGTGCCAGCAGCGTCGGTAGCGGGGGGTACAATGAGCAGTTCTTC. It translates to CASSVGSGGYNEQFF. The chain joins TRBV9 to TRBJ2-1; 10 positions agree with TRBD2. The length of the CDR3 is 15 residues. Germline loops: CDR1 SGDLS, CDR2 YYNGEE. J gave up 4 bases and V 2 bases, and 3 bases lay outside the gene matches.

The sample holds a few counts of this clone. V usage is TRBV3-1 (or the pseudogene TRBV3-2) and J usage is TRBJ1-1; D is uncertain. Germline loops: CDR1 LGHDT, CDR2 YNNKEL (reference sequence). This CDR3 is 12 amino acids long. Trimming removed 4 bases at V and 7 bases at J, with 10 bases between. The CDR3 region has the DNA TGTGCCAGCAGCCTGATCCGGGGTGAAGCTTTCTTT. Amino acids: CASSLIRGEAFF.

The chain is built from TRBV28 and TRBJ2-1; TRBD1 is a possible D gene (6 bases). In germline, CDR1 is MDHEN, CDR2 SYDVKM. This CDR3 has 16 amino acids. Trimming pared 6 bases from V and 0 bases from J, leaving 15 bases between. The CDR3 DNA reads TGTGCCAGCAGGTCACCGACAGGTAGCTCCTACAATGAGCAGTTCTTC. Encoded protein: CASRSPTGSSYNEQFF.

The chain employs TRBV5-1 and TRBJ2-5; 7 bases fit TRBD2. The ends lost 0 bases at V and 4 bases at J; junction bases unmatched: 9. The CDR3 loop spans 16 amino acids. CDR1 and CDR2 from the germline V gene are SGHRS and YFSETQ. As DNA, the CDR3 is TGCGCCAGCAGCTTGGTGGCTAGCGGTGGGGGAGAGACCCAGTACTTC. It specifies CASSLVASGGGETQYF.

The gene calls are TRBV19 and TRBJ2-1; 11 positions agree with TRBD2. CDR1 LNHDA and CDR2 SQIVND come from the germline V gene (reference sequence). Germline trimming cut 8 bases from V and 0 bases from J; bases unmatched to any gene: 15. The CDR3 sequence is 19 residues long. The CDR3 DNA reads TGTGCCAGTCTAGGGTTCAAGACTAGCGGGGTCCCCTCCTACAATGAGCAGTTCTTC. It encodes CASLGFKTSGVPSYNEQFF.

J is TRBJ2-2 and V is TRBV19; no reliable D call. From germline, CDR1 is LNHDA and CDR2 SQIVND (reference sequence). The CDR3 extends over 14 amino acids. V gave up 3 bases and J gave up 1 base, with 6 bases separating them. The CDR3 DNA is TGTGCCAGTAGTATGTCCTGGAACACCGGGGAGCTGTTTTTT. As protein: CASSMSWNTGELFF.

The CDR3 here is CASARQGARGYMGYGYTF. CDR3 coding DNA: TGTGCCAGCGCTCGACAGGGGGCGCGAGGATACATGGGGTATGGCTACACCTTC. The V gene is TRBV27, the J gene TRBJ1-2; 10 nucleotides agree with TRBD1. V shed 8 bases and J 5 bases; nucleotides not matched to a gene: 20. This CDR3 is 18 amino acids long. Germline values: CDR1 MNHEY, CDR2 SMNVEV (reference sequence).

V and J are TRBV7-2 and TRBJ2-1, with 8 bases matching TRBD2. The CDR3 totals 16 residues. J was trimmed by 4 bases and V by 4 bases; bases with no gene match: 9. Per germline, CDR1 SGHTA and CDR2 FQGNSA. Here the CDR3 reads CASSSPLAGRYNEQFF. CDR3 sequence (DNA): TGTGCCAGCAGCTCTCCCTTAGCGGGAAGGTACAATGAGCAGTTCTTC. Full variable domain (outside the CDR3, taken from reference TRBV7-2 and TRBJ2-1): GAGVSQSPSNKVTEKGKDVELRCDPISGHTALYWYRQSLGQGLEFLIYFQGNSAPDKSGLPSDRFSAERTGGSVSTLTIQRTQQEDSAVYLCASSSPLAGRYNEQFFGPGTRLTVL.

This rearrangement joins TRBV5-8 to TRBJ2-1; tentatively, D is TRBD2 (5 bases). Germline lookup yields CDR1 SGHTS and CDR2 YDEGEE. The V end lost 4 bases, the J end lost 5 bases, and 13 bases lay between the germline ends. This CDR3 has 14 residues. CDR3 amino acids: CASSPKDWHNEQFF. The CDR3 coding sequence is TGTGCCAGCAGCCCGAAGGACTGGCACAATGAGCAGTTCTTC.